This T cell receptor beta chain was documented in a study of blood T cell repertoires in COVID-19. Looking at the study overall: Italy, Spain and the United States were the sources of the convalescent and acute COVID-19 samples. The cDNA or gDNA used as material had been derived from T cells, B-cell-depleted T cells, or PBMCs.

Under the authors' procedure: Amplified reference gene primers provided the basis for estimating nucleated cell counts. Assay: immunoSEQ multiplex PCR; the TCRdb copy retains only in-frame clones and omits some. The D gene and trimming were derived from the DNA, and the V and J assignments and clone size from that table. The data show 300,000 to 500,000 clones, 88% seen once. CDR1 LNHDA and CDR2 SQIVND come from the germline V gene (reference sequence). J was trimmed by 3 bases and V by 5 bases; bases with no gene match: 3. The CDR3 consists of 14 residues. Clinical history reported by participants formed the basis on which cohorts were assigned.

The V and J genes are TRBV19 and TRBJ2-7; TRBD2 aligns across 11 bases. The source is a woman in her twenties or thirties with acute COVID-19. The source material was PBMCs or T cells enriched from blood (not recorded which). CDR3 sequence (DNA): TGTGCCAGTAGTCAACTAGCGGGAGACTACGAGCAGTACTTC. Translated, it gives CASSQLAGDYEQYF.